Described below is a single T cell receptor (beta chain) sequence and its context. This clonotype appeared a few times. Which antigen it targets is not known. No qualities accompany the bases; no much larger clone lies one base away. The meaning of the sample's time point label: blood at routine non-recurrence follow-up after resection. For TCR sequencing, whole RNA was extracted from tumor and nontumor lung tissue, or from cryopreserved PBMC samples, and no cell sorting was done. A patient was chosen for TCR sequencing only when enough RNA was available from at least two tumor regions. This sample is drawn from a study of spatial heterogeneity in lung cancer (dated by TCRdb to about 2019). General notes on the study: Donors were over 60 patients with early-stage, untreated non-small cell lung cancer from the lung TRACERx cohort. In non-small cell lung cancer, the study quantitatively compared TCR alpha and beta repertoires across several tumor regions, matched nontumor lung, and blood. Nonsynonymous mutation counts, determined by whole-exome sequencing of tumor tissue, were related to features of the TCR repertoire. Follow-up PBMC samples were sequenced whenever available, with a median time to follow-up of 2 to 3 years after resection. In the raw uncorrected reads, each unique combination of TCR and UMI appeared more than ten times on average. At surgery, both alpha and beta chains were TCR-sequenced in 220 tumor regions, about 64 matched nontumor lung samples and around 50 PBMC samples. Beta-chain transcripts were consistently detected in greater numbers than alpha-chain transcripts, which likely reflected higher beta-chain transcript abundance. General conclusions and limits of the study: Comparisons of baseline and follow-up blood repertoires included only about 15 patients. Confirming at a functional level the hypothesis that regional TCRs recognize regional mutations was considered to require additional single-cell paired TCR alpha and beta sequencing. Ubiquitous expanded tumor TCRs were found in blood more often at tumor resection than at routine follow-up.

The CDR3 has 18 amino acids, counting the end cysteine and phenylalanine. Only the CDR3 region is kept as DNA, spanning 54 bases read in frame from base 1. The germline ends are 15 bases apart after V is trimmed by 0 bases and J by 0 bases. As encoded in the germline V gene, CDR1 is SNHLY while CDR2 is FYNNEI. Receptors were amplified or captured by 5' RACE. Instrument used: NextSeq 500. To allow correction of PCR and sequencing errors, the TCR library protocol tagged every TCR cDNA molecule with a unique molecular identifier. Concerning the study's data processing: TCR identification, UMI-based error correction and CDR3 extraction were all carried out with Decombinator tools. Expanded TCRs were defined as those above a frequency of 2 per 1,000, corresponding to the top 1% of the tumor frequency distribution. Renyi diversity was computed with the R vegan package after each repertoire had been subsampled 100 times to 5,000 TCRs. CDR3 similarity networks were constructed using string-kernel similarity of amino acid triplets, with links drawn between CDR3s whose pairwise similarity was above 0.82. TCRdb reran the public reads through fastp at Q25 and MiXCR, keeping productive beta chains. Each CDR3 protein gets just one entry, which takes the most common genes and DNA from the rows behind it. The V and J calls reflect TCRdb's pipeline rather than the authors' work. The sample table shows over 95,000 distinct CDR3 sequences, and 10% to 13% are seen once. Approximately 25% of the sample belongs to the ten largest clones.

Sequenced material: PBMCs, taken at follow-up. The sequence is built from TRBV2 and TRBJ1-3; there is no confident call for the D gene. This receptor was identified in a female donor with early-stage non-small cell lung cancer. The CDR3 protein sequence reads: CASSEALFDTSSGNTIYF. Read as DNA, the sequence is TGTGCCAGCAGTGAAGCGCTCTTTGACACAAGCTCTGGAAACACCATATATTTT.